Following are 18 T cell receptor beta chains from one sample sequenced in a study of blood T cell repertoires in COVID-19. The method was immunoSEQ multiplex PCR; TCRdb's version includes in-frame clones alone and lacks a portion of them. The sample records fewer than 400,000 clones, approximately 82% being singletons. Sample: peripheral blood. These receptors were obtained from a man aged 25 to 45 with active or convalescent COVID-19.

The chain has TRBV10-3 and TRBJ1-2; a possible D gene is TRBD1 (6 bases). V shed 3 bases and J shed 7 bases, with 18 bases lying between them. In germline, CDR1 is ENHRY, CDR2 SYGVKD. The CDR3 totals 15 residues. The CDR3 region is CAISETSQGPSGYTF. The CDR3 DNA reads TGTGCCATCAGTGAAACTTCACAGGGCCCTTCTGGCTACACCTTC.

The chain has TRBV3-1 (or the pseudogene TRBV3-2) and TRBJ2-3, with 9 bases aligning to TRBD2. The CDR3 extends over 14 amino acids. Trimming took 4 bases from V and 9 from J; bases not matched to a gene: 8. Per the germline V gene, CDR1 is LGHDT and CDR2 is YNNKEL (reference sequence). The DNA for the CDR3 is TGTGCCAGCAGCCCTGATAGCGGGGGAGACACGCAGTATTTT. It yields the protein CASSPDSGGDTQYF.

The chain employs TRBV2 and TRBJ2-7; 12 bases map to TRBD1. Germline CDR1 and CDR2: SNHLY and FYNNEI. V lost 6 bases, J lost 0 bases, and 6 bases stayed unmatched. The CDR3 has 16 amino acids. As DNA, the CDR3 is TGTGCCAGCAGGCCCAAGGGACAGGGGGCCTCCTACGAGCAGTACTTC. Residues: CASRPKGQGASYEQYF.

The V gene is TRBV29-1, the J gene TRBJ1-2; D uncertain. CDR1 and CDR2 (germline): SQVTM, ANQGSEA. Trimming cost V 5 bases and J 2 bases, with 6 bases left between them. This CDR3 has 11 amino acids. CDR3 DNA sequence: TGCAGCGTTCTAGGAAACTATGGCTACACCTTC. Amino acids: CSVLGNYGYTF. Complete variable domain (other parts from reference TRBV29-1 and TRBJ1-2): SAVISQKPSRDICQRGTSLTIQCQVDSQVTMMFWYRQQPGQSLTLIATANQGSEATYESGFVIDKFPISRPNLTFSTLTVSNMSPEDSSIYLCSVLGNYGYTFGSGTRLTVV.

The gene calls are TRBV6-6 and TRBJ1-3; TRBD1 is a possible D gene (6 bases). The ends were cut back, 5 bases at V and 2 bases at J, with 13 bases in the middle. Germline V lookup: CDR1 MNHNY, CDR2 SVGAGI (reference sequence). There are 15 residues in the CDR3. The CDR3 nucleotides read TGTGCCAGCAGTCGCCGAGGGGGGGCTGGAAACACCATATATTTT. This translates into CASSRRGGAGNTIYF.

This clone was observed a handful of times. The chain combines TRBV5-4 with TRBJ2-3; D is undetermined. CDR1 SGHNT and CDR2 YYREEE come from the germline V gene (reference sequence). V lost 2 bases and J 8 bases, leaving 12 bases between the germline ends. CDR3 length: 13 residues. The CDR3 nucleotides read TGTGCCAGCAGCTTCCCATCGTCAGGTACGCAGTATTTT. Amino acids: CASSFPSSGTQYF.

The chain carries TRBV9 and TRBJ2-2; D not resolved. The CDR3 runs 16 residues. Germline assignment: CDR1 SGDLS and CDR2 YYNGEE. Trimming left V 4 bases short and J 4 bases short, with 17 bases between. The CDR3 DNA sequence: TGTGCCAGCAGCCCCCCCCCTTCCACTCCCACCGGGGAGCTGTTTTTT. This encodes CASSPPPSTPTGELFF.

The gene calls are TRBV25-1 and TRBJ2-2; D is uncertain. CDR3 size: 14 residues. V lost 6 bases and J lost 4, with 12 bases in between. CDR1 and CDR2 from the germline V gene are MGHDK and SYGVNS. The DNA of the CDR3 is TGTGCCAGCAGACTAATCAGCCCCACCGGGGAGCTGTTTTTT. This sequence encodes CASRLISPTGELFF.

The chain recombines TRBV5-4 with TRBJ1-2, with TRBD1 matching 9 bases. CDR1 and CDR2 from the germline V gene are SGHNT and YYREEE (reference sequence). This CDR3 has 16 amino acids. Trimming cost V 4 bases and J 4 bases; bases outside gene matches: 11. The CDR3 DNA sequence: TGTGCCAGCAGCCCTCTCGGGGGACAGGGTATCTATGGCTACACCTTC. Protein sequence: CASSPLGGQGIYGYTF.

CDR3 in amino acids: CASSFSGTSGSYEQYF. CDR3 sequence (DNA): TGTGCCAGCAGTTTCTCCGGGACTAGCGGCTCCTACGAGCAGTACTTC. The J gene is TRBJ2-7, the V gene TRBV27, with 11 bases lining up with TRBD2. Germline loops: CDR1 MNHEY, CDR2 SMNVEV (reference sequence). V trimming: 3 bases; J trimming: 0 bases; junction bases outside the gene matches: 4. This CDR3 spans 16 amino acids.

The chain links TRBV6-5 to TRBJ2-1, with 8 bases fitting TRBD2. This CDR3 is built from 15 residues. Trimming took 0 bases from V and 15 from J; bases not matched to a gene: 13. CDR1 MNHEY and CDR2 SVGAGI come from the germline V gene. The CDR3 sequence is CASSYSGAGSGVVFF. In DNA form, the CDR3 reads TGTGCCAGCAGTTACTCAGGTGCGGGTAGCGGGGTGGTGTTCTTC.

The table lists this clone with a count of one. The chain employs TRBV12-3 or TRBV12-4 and TRBJ2-7; D perhaps matches TRBD2 (6 bases). The CDR3 consists of 13 residues. V was pared by 3 bases and J by 6 bases, with 12 bases between. This CDR3 is CASSLNPGGEQYF. CDR3 sequence (DNA): TGTGCCAGCAGTTTGAACCCCGGGGGCGAGCAGTACTTC.

The chain carries TRBV29-1 and TRBJ1-5; TRBD1 matches 9 bases. The CDR3 totals 13 residues. Germline lookup yields CDR1 SQVTM and CDR2 ANQGSEA. V was clipped by 6 bases and J by 2 bases; unmatched bases: 2. DNA of the CDR3: TGCAGCGTACGGACAGGGGGCAATCAGCCCCAGCATTTT. Its protein product is CSVRTGGNQPQHF.

Here the CDR3 reads CASSYSGTGQYF. The DNA for the CDR3 is TGTGCCAGCAGCTACAGCGGAACCGGGCAGTATTTT. The V call is TRBV7-2, the J call TRBJ2-3; maybe TRBD2 (5 bases). This CDR3 region has 12 residues. The V end was cut by 4 bases, the J end by 11 bases, with 13 bases between. Germline CDR1 is SGHTA and CDR2 is FQGNSA.

The rearrangement joins TRBV13 to TRBJ2-7; TRBD2 matches at 8 bases. This CDR3 comprises 16 residues. With 5 bases clipped from V and 2 bases from J, the junction kept 11 bases outside the gene matches. Germline-derived CDR1 and CDR2 are PRHDT and FYEKMQ (reference sequence). The CDR3 nucleotides are TGTGCCAGCAGCGTTGGCAGGGCGGGAGGAACCTACGAGCAGTACTTC. It yields the protein CASSVGRAGGTYEQYF.

This clone was found once. The chain links TRBV3-1 (or the pseudogene TRBV3-2) to TRBJ1-6, with D tentatively TRBD1 (5 bases). The CDR3 contains 14 residues. Trimming stripped 0 bases from V and 11 bases from J, with 11 bases between. Per the germline V gene, CDR1 is LGHDT and CDR2 is YNNKEL (reference sequence). CDR3 region: CASSQDLRVAPLHF. In DNA, the CDR3 is TGTGCCAGCAGCCAAGATCTCAGGGTGGCACCCCTCCACTTT.

This sequence joins TRBV30 and TRBJ2-2, with a tentative D call TRBD1 (6 bases). This CDR3 is built from 15 residues. Germline CDR1 is GTSNPN and CDR2 is SVGIG (reference sequence). The V gene lost 0 bases and the J gene lost 6 bases, with 14 bases spanning the gap. DNA of the CDR3: TGTGCCTGGAGTGTACCCAGGGGAATCCCCGGGGAGCTGTTTTTT. This gives the protein CAWSVPRGIPGELFF.

The genes are TRBV2 and TRBJ1-2, with D hard to call. CDR1 and CDR2 (germline): SNHLY, FYNNEI. This CDR3 spans 14 amino acids. Trimming shortened V by 8 bases and J by 4 bases, and 17 bases separated the two germline ends. CDR3 bases: TGTGCCAGCCACGGGGAGGTTTTTGGCTATGGCTACACCTTC. Its protein product is CASHGEVFGYGYTF.